The 27 T cell receptor beta chains reported below all come from one sample, sequenced in a study of T cell repertoires in cytomegalovirus infection. Via MiXCR, TCRdb re-called the reads, giving one row per CDR3 protein. The sample carries approximately 180,000 distinct CDR3 sequences, 17% recorded once. Sample: CD8+ T cells from PBMCs. The origin of the receptors is a human donor in good health (CMV status not recorded). Some clones in this sample may be carry-over from other donors' samples.

V gene TRBV7-8 combines with J gene TRBJ2-2; TRBD2 matches 7 bases. There are 17 residues in the CDR3. Per the germline V gene, CDR1 is SGHVS and CDR2 is FQNEAQ. Trimming cost V 5 bases and J 3 bases; bases outside gene matches: 12. This chain's CDR3 is CASSPPGGGAYTGELFF. CDR3 bases: TGTGCCAGCAGCCCGCCGGGCGGGGGTGCTTACACCGGGGAGCTGTTTTTT.

The rearrangement links TRBV6-5 to TRBJ2-7, with D uncertain. The germline V gene has CDR1 MNHEY and CDR2 SVGAGI. This CDR3 comprises 13 residues. V dropped 0 bases and J dropped 2 bases, with 5 bases sitting between them. CDR3 coding DNA: TGTGCCAGCAGTTACTCGACGACCTACGAGCAGTACTTC. This codes for CASSYSTTYEQYF.

With regard to this clonotype: A much larger clone is a single base away; this may be a read error. The CDR3, as DNA: TGTGCCAGCAGCTTATGGAACAACCAAGAGACCCAGTACTTC. Amino acid sequence: CASSLWNNQETQYF. The rearrangement joins TRBV7-2 to TRBJ2-5; D is ambiguous. V was trimmed by 2 bases and J by 0 bases, leaving 7 bases between them. Germline CDR1 and CDR2: SGHTA and FQGNSA. This CDR3 comprises 14 residues. The whole variable domain, remainder taken from reference TRBV7-2 and TRBJ2-5, is GAGVSQSPSNKVTEKGKDVELRCDPISGHTALYWYRQSLGQGLEFLIYFQGNSAPDKSGLPSDRFSAERTGGSVSTLTIQRTQQEDSAVYLCASSLWNNQETQYFGPGTRLLVL.

The gene calls are TRBV5-1 and TRBJ1-1, with TRBD1 identical over 9 bases. This CDR3 region has 14 residues. Germline V lookup: CDR1 SGHRS, CDR2 YFSETQ. The ends lost 3 bases at V and 6 bases at J; junction bases unmatched: 6. For the CDR3, the DNA is TGCGCCAGCAGCTGGGGACAGGGCGTGTCTGAAGCTTTCTTT. Encoded protein: CASSWGQGVSEAFF.

This clonotype has only a few counts. This chain links TRBV14 with TRBJ2-5; TRBD2 might be the D (6 bases). Germline V gene sequence: CDR1 SGHDN, CDR2 FVKESK. The CDR3 sequence is 17 residues long. V lost 1 base, J lost 4 bases, and 19 bases lay in between. The CDR3 loop is CASSQGGGGVLGETQYF. The CDR3 DNA is TGTGCCAGCAGCCAAGGAGGCGGCGGGGTCCTGGGAGAGACCCAGTACTTC.

Comments on this clonotype: A read error may produce the germline difference seen at one junction end. The chain uses TRBV29-1 and TRBJ1-5, with a weak D call TRBD1 (6 bases). CDR3 length equals 14 residues. Germline V gene data show CDR1 as SQVTM and CDR2 as ANQGSEA. Here the CDR3 reads CSVVTGPENQPQHF. CDR3 nucleotides: TGTAGCGTTGTTACAGGGCCAGAAAATCAGCCCCAGCATTTT. Together with reference TRBV29-1 and TRBJ1-5, the CDR3 gives the full variable domain: SAVISQKPSRDICQRGTSLTIQCQVDSQVTMMFWYRQQPGQSLTLIATANQGSEATYESGFVIDKFPISRPNLTFSTLTVSNMSPEDSSIYLCSVVTGPENQPQHFGDGTRLSIL.

This clonotype turned up a few times. This chain uses TRBV11-2 with TRBJ2-7, with TRBD1 matching over 9 bases. Germline CDR1 is SGHAT and CDR2 is FQNNGV. The length of the CDR3 is 14 residues. V trimming: 1 base; J trimming: 3 bases; junction bases outside the gene matches: 1. CDR3 protein: CASSLGTGVYEQYF. CDR3 DNA sequence: TGTGCCAGCAGCTTAGGGACAGGGGTCTACGAGCAGTACTTC.

The V and J genes are TRBV7-2 and TRBJ1-1; possible D gene TRBD1, 6 bases. Germline CDR1 is SGHTA and CDR2 is FQGNSA. This CDR3 has 15 amino acids. With 0 bases removed from V and 4 bases from J, the gap between germline ends came to 12 bases. CDR3 loop: CASSLAAGAGTEAFF. In nucleotides, the CDR3 is TGTGCCAGCAGCTTAGCGGCAGGGGCGGGCACTGAAGCTTTCTTT.

This clonotype appeared a few times. This sequence joins TRBV4-1 and TRBJ1-2; maybe TRBD1 (5 bases). The CDR3 has 14 residues. Looked up from germline, CDR1 is MGHRA and CDR2 is YSYEKL. Trimming took 7 bases from V and 0 from J, leaving 12 bases between them. CDR3 in DNA: TGCGCCAGCAACCTAGACAGCTCTAACTATGGCTACACCTTC. This encodes CASNLDSSNYGYTF.

This sequence joins TRBV9 and TRBJ1-1, with D possibly matching TRBD1 (5 bases). Germline V gene sequence: CDR1 SGDLS, CDR2 YYNGEE. V was pared by 0 bases and J by 0 bases, with 9 bases between. The CDR3 has 15 amino acids. CDR3 region: CASSVEGTVNTEAFF. CDR3 nucleotide sequence: TGTGCCAGCAGCGTAGAGGGGACGGTGAACACTGAAGCTTTCTTT.

This chain joins TRBV27 and TRBJ2-1; D gene ambiguous. The germline V gene has CDR1 MNHEY and CDR2 SMNVEV (reference sequence). V lost 0 bases and J 6 bases, leaving 6 bases between the germline ends. CDR3 length: 13 residues. The CDR3 DNA sequence: TGTGCCAGCAGTTTATCAATGGGCAATGAGCAGTTCTTC. It encodes CASSLSMGNEQFF.

This clonotype was counted only a few times. The V gene is TRBV27, the J gene TRBJ2-1; weak D call: TRBD1 (6 bases). CDR1 and CDR2 (germline): MNHEY, SMNVEV (reference sequence). The CDR3 length is 16 residues. Trimming left V 0 bases short and J 6 bases short, with 15 bases between. The CDR3 sequence: CASSLSIDRQTNEQFF. DNA of the CDR3: TGTGCCAGCAGTTTATCGATCGACAGGCAGACCAATGAGCAGTTCTTC.

For the CDR3, the DNA is TGTGCCAGCAGTGCCCGGGGAGGTACCCGCACAGATACGCAGTATTTT. Protein sequence: CASSARGGTRTDTQYF. The chain links TRBV6-1 to TRBJ2-3, with D possibly being TRBD2 (6 bases). CDR3 length: 16 amino acids. Germline V CDR1 and CDR2: MNHNS, SASEGT. The V end was cut by 4 bases, the J end by 1 base, with 15 bases between.

A few counts support this clonotype. The gene calls are TRBV6-5 and TRBJ2-2; no clear D gene. The CDR3 extends over 15 amino acids. The V and J ends lost 4 bases and 1 base respectively, with 10 bases between them. Germline V gene sequence: CDR1 MNHEY, CDR2 SVGAGI. CDR3 sequence: CASSSLTLNTGELFF. The CDR3 DNA follows: TGTGCCAGCAGTTCCTTGACTCTGAACACCGGGGAGCTGTTTTTT.

The chain employs TRBV27 and TRBJ2-3; 7 positions match TRBD2. The CDR3 runs to 19 residues. The trim removed 3 bases at V and 6 bases at J, leaving 21 bases unmatched. The germline CDR1 and CDR2 sequences are MNHEY and SMNVEV (reference sequence). CDR3 nucleotide sequence: TGTGCCAGCAGTTTTTCGCCCCTAAGTCAGCGGGGTTGGTCGGATACGCAGTATTTT. Encoded protein: CASSFSPLSQRGWSDTQYF.

The rearrangement joins TRBV6-6 to TRBJ2-1; no firm D call. Germline CDR1 reads MNHNY; CDR2 reads SVGAGI (reference sequence). V was trimmed by 3 bases and J by 0 bases, leaving 18 bases between them. The CDR3 is made up of 18 amino acids. The CDR3 here is CASSYPALQRSSYNEQFF. CDR3 nucleotides: TGTGCCAGCAGTTATCCGGCCCTCCAACGGAGCTCCTACAATGAGCAGTTCTTC.

The rearrangement links TRBV12-3 or TRBV12-4 to TRBJ1-2; D is possibly TRBD1 (6 bases). CDR3 length: 15 amino acids. The V and J ends lost 5 bases and 4 bases respectively, with 17 bases between them. This chain's CDR3 is CASSDRQDNLYGYTF. For the CDR3, the DNA is TGTGCCAGCAGTGATCGACAGGACAATCTCTATGGCTACACCTTC.

This clonotype appeared once. A much larger clone lies a single base off, so this may be a read error. V usage is TRBV7-7 and J usage is TRBJ2-2, with 10 nucleotides matching TRBD2. The germline gives CDR1 SSHAT, CDR2 FNYEAQ (reference sequence). The CDR3 is made up of 16 amino acids. CDR3 residues: CASSSLSGRAAGELFF. CDR3 nucleotides: TGTGCTAGCAGCTCCCTCAGCGGGAGGGCCGCCGGGGAGCTGTTTTTT.

The genes are TRBV2 and TRBJ2-1; TRBD2 agrees at 9 bases. Unmatched junction bases numbered 7, after V lost 2 bases and J lost 8 bases. Germline CDR1 is SNHLY and CDR2 is FYNNEI. This CDR3 spans 15 amino acids. CDR3 loop: CASSEFAGGPHEQFF. The CDR3 coding sequence is TGTGCCAGCAGTGAATTCGCGGGGGGGCCTCATGAGCAGTTCTTC.

A few counts support this clonotype. This chain links TRBV10-3 with TRBJ1-2; perhaps TRBD1 as D (5 bases). The V gene's germline CDR1 is ENHRY and CDR2 SYGVKD. This CDR3 comprises 15 residues. The V end lost 5 bases, the J end lost 4 bases, and 17 bases lay between the germline ends. DNA of the CDR3: TGTGCCATCAGTCCGGACACCGGACCCCTCTATGGCTACACCTTC. Translation gives CAISPDTGPLYGYTF.

The chain joins TRBV28 to TRBJ2-7, with 8 bases aligning to TRBD1. CDR1 and CDR2 from the germline V gene are MDHEN and SYDVKM. V shed 11 bases and J 3 bases; nucleotides not matched to a gene: 12. This CDR3 contains 14 residues. The CDR3 loop reads CASQWGRGLYEQYF. CDR3 bases: TGTGCCTCACAGTGGGGCAGGGGGCTCTACGAGCAGTACTTC.

This clonotype has a handful of counts. This chain joins TRBV7-6 and TRBJ1-2; no clear D. This CDR3 has 14 amino acids. Germline V CDR1 and CDR2: SGHVS, FNYEAQ. Trimming cost V 0 bases and J 4 bases, with 9 bases left between them. The CDR3 DNA reads as TGTGCCAGCAGCTTAGCTAGAAGGGCCTATGGCTACACCTTC. Its protein is CASSLARRAYGYTF.

This rearrangement joins TRBV4-1 to TRBJ2-6; possibly TRBD1 for D (5 bases). CDR1 is MGHRA and CDR2 is YSYEKL in the germline V gene. The CDR3 length is 16 residues. The V gene lost 3 bases and the J gene lost 4 bases, with 13 bases spanning the gap. The CDR3 here is CASSQRQTLGANVLTF. CDR3 sequence (DNA): TGCGCCAGCAGCCAGAGACAGACCTTAGGGGCCAACGTCCTGACTTTC.

V is TRBV29-1 and J is TRBJ1-2; D gene ambiguous. V lost 0 bases, J lost 3 bases, and 2 bases lay in between. This CDR3 comprises 11 residues. The V gene's germline CDR1 is SQVTM and CDR2 ANQGSEA. The CDR3 region has the DNA TGCAGCGTTGAAGACGACTATGGCTACACCTTC. Translated: CSVEDDYGYTF. Supplemented by reference TRBV29-1 and TRBJ1-2, the full variable domain reads SAVISQKPSRDICQRGTSLTIQCQVDSQVTMMFWYRQQPGQSLTLIATANQGSEATYESGFVIDKFPISRPNLTFSTLTVSNMSPEDSSIYLCSVEDDYGYTFGSGTRLTVV.

V is TRBV5-6 and J is TRBJ2-4, with D unresolved. The V gene's germline CDR1 is SGHDT and CDR2 YYEEEE. V gave up 4 bases and J gave up 0 bases, with 14 bases separating them. There are 16 residues in the CDR3. The CDR3: CASSLQFSLAKNIQYF. CDR3 coding DNA: TGTGCCAGCAGCCTACAGTTTTCCCTAGCCAAAAACATTCAGTACTTC.

This clonotype has a handful of counts. The chain employs TRBV7-9 and TRBJ2-7, with D perhaps TRBD1 or TRBD2 (5 bases each). Germline loops: CDR1 SEHNR, CDR2 FQNEAQ (reference sequence). Trimming took off 5 bases at V and 0 bases at J, with 11 bases between the two ends. The CDR3 consists of 14 residues. The CDR3 reads CASSPGTNSYEQYF. The DNA of the CDR3 is TGTGCCAGCAGCCCCGGGACGAACTCCTACGAGCAGTACTTC.

In this sample, this clonotype turned up a few times. J is TRBJ1-4 and V is TRBV2, with D possibly TRBD1 on 5 matching bases. Trimming left V 7 bases short and J 5 bases short, with 23 bases between. Germline V gene data show CDR1 as SNHLY and CDR2 as FYNNEI. The CDR3 is 17 amino acids. The CDR3, as DNA: TGTGCCAGCAACCCCTTGGTTTTTGACAGTGGGAATGAAAAACTGTTTTTT. Translating gives CASNPLVFDSGNEKLFF.